Each of the 27 T cell receptor beta chains below was sequenced from the same sample in a study of identical twins. Each CDR3 protein is one row after TCRdb ran MiXCR on the 5' RACE reads. The sample records hundreds of thousands of distinct CDR3 sequences, 15% to 20% being singletons. This sample also belongs to another study, concerning T cells expressing NK-cell markers.

The specimen sequenced was PBMCs. The receptors derive from a woman aged 18-29 years in good health.

The chain uses TRBV19 and TRBJ2-2; 8 bases are a match to TRBD1. This CDR3 region has 16 residues. The V and J ends lost 6 bases and 3 bases, in that order; junction bases with no gene match: 9. Germline-derived CDR1 and CDR2 are LNHDA and SQIVND (reference sequence). DNA for the CDR3: TGTGCCAGTAGGAATCTACAGGGGGTGCACACCGGGGAGCTGTTTTTT. Residues: CASRNLQGVHTGELFF.

The gene calls are TRBV30 and TRBJ2-5; 13 bases match TRBD2. The J segment lost 10 bases and the V segment lost 2 bases, leaving 10 bases of the junction unmatched. The CDR3 length is 15 residues. Germline V gives CDR1 GTSNPN, CDR2 SVGIG (reference sequence). CDR3 nucleotides: TGTGCCTGGAGTTTCCTACTAGCGGGAGGGATTGTCCAGTACTTC. This codes for CAWSFLLAGGIVQYF. Drawing the rest from reference TRBV30 and TRBJ2-5, the complete variable domain is SQTIHQWPATLVQPVGSPLSLECTVEGTSNPNLYWYRQAAGRGLQLLFYSVGIGQISSEVPQNLSASRPQDRQFILSSKKLLLSDSGFYLCAWSFLLAGGIVQYFGPGTRLLVL.

The V gene is TRBV24-1, the J gene TRBJ2-3, with D unresolved. Per germline, CDR1 KGHDR and CDR2 SFDVKD. V lost 3 bases, J lost 4 bases, and 10 bases lay in between. The CDR3 covers 14 residues. The CDR3: CATSDVWGSDTQYF. The CDR3 DNA follows: TGTGCCACCAGTGATGTCTGGGGTTCAGATACGCAGTATTTT.

The V call is TRBV20-1, the J call TRBJ2-5, with a weak D call TRBD1 (5 bases). The CDR3 consists of 16 residues. The germline V and J ends were trimmed by 4 bases and 2 bases, with 20 bases remaining between them. Per the germline V gene, CDR1 is DFQATT and CDR2 is SNEGSKA (reference sequence). The CDR3 loop is CSANDPGAGRQETQYF. Here the CDR3 DNA reads TGCAGTGCTAACGACCCTGGGGCAGGACGACAAGAGACCCAGTACTTC.

This clonotype was recorded a few times. The V gene is TRBV7-2, the J gene TRBJ2-7; D is unclear. Trimming took off 5 bases at V and 7 bases at J, with 12 bases between the two ends. In germline, CDR1 is SGHTA, CDR2 FQGNSA. The CDR3 consists of 12 residues. The CDR3 sequence: CASSPHIGEQYF. The CDR3 DNA reads as TGTGCCAGCAGCCCCCATATCGGGGAGCAGTACTTC.

The sample holds many counts of this clonotype. This chain uses TRBV5-1 with TRBJ1-4; 9 bases agree with TRBD1. There are 14 residues in the CDR3. The germline CDR1 and CDR2 sequences are SGHRS and YFSETQ. V gave up 3 bases and J gave up 5 bases; unmatched junction bases: 2. The DNA of the CDR3 is TGCGCCAGCAGCTCCGGACAGGGGAATGAAAAACTGTTTTTT. It codes for CASSSGQGNEKLFF.

The rearrangement joins TRBV6-2 or TRBV6-3 to TRBJ2-7, with 12 bases fitting TRBD2. V lost 8 bases to trimming and J lost 3 bases; unmatched junction nucleotides: 8. Germline V gene sequence: CDR1 MNHEY, CDR2 SVGEGT. This CDR3 region has 15 residues. The CDR3 DNA reads TGTGCCAGCGGTACGACTAGCGGGAGATTCTACGAGCAGTACTTC. Translation gives CASGTTSGRFYEQYF.

The sample holds a few counts of this clonotype. V is TRBV5-5 and J is TRBJ2-1, with 13 positions matching TRBD2. V dropped 4 bases and J dropped 8; count of bases not matched to a gene: 9. Germline V gives CDR1 SGHKS, CDR2 YYEKEE (reference sequence). The CDR3 runs to 16 residues. The CDR3: CASSIGTSGARDEQFF. The DNA for the CDR3 is TGTGCCAGCAGCATAGGGACTAGCGGGGCTAGAGATGAGCAGTTCTTC.

The chain recombines TRBV7-2 with TRBJ2-1; tentatively, D is TRBD2 (5 bases). The CDR3 runs 16 residues. V was cut by 5 bases and J by 0 bases, with 14 bases left in between. CDR1 SGHTA and CDR2 FQGNSA come from the germline V gene. The CDR3 sequence is CASSGGPWSSYNEQFF. In DNA, the CDR3 is TGTGCCAGCAGCGGAGGCCCATGGAGCTCCTACAATGAGCAGTTCTTC.

This chain uses TRBV6-1 with TRBJ1-1; TRBD1 might be the D (5 bases). CDR1 is MNHNS and CDR2 is SASEGT in the germline V gene. There are 15 residues in the CDR3. Trimming removed 6 bases at V and 4 bases at J, with 18 bases between. Here the CDR3 DNA reads TGTGCCAGCAGCTCCCCTCGACAGAGGGGCACTGAAGCTTTCTTT. Amino acid sequence: CASSSPRQRGTEAFF.

This clonotype was counted only a few times. This sequence joins TRBV4-3 and TRBJ2-3; D is uncertain. The CDR3 sequence is 15 residues long. Germline V gene data show CDR1 as LGHNA and CDR2 as YSLEER. With 0 bases removed from V and 1 base from J, the gap between germline ends came to 8 bases. The CDR3 coding sequence is TGCGCCAGCAGCCAAGAAGACCTGGGCACAGATACGCAGTATTTT. This encodes CASSQEDLGTDTQYF.

The V and J genes are TRBV12-3 or TRBV12-4 and TRBJ2-2, with D perhaps TRBD2 (5 bases). The V and J ends lost 6 bases and 3 bases respectively, with 14 bases between them. The CDR3 loop spans 15 amino acids. For the CDR3, the DNA is TGTGCCAGCAGAGAGCTCGGGGAATACACCGGGGAGCTGTTTTTT. This gives the protein CASRELGEYTGELFF.

This clonotype was counted only a few times. The chain carries TRBV20-1 and TRBJ2-7, with D hard to call. V was pared by 0 bases and J by 2 bases, with 17 bases between. CDR1 DFQATT and CDR2 SNEGSKA come from the germline V gene (reference sequence). This CDR3 is built from 16 residues. The CDR3 is CSARDSRNYLTYEQYF. The CDR3, as DNA: TGCAGTGCTAGAGACTCGCGAAATTACCTAACCTACGAGCAGTACTTC.

The V gene is TRBV11-3, the J gene TRBJ2-2, with a tentative D call TRBD2 (6 bases). Deletions cut 4 bases from V and 5 bases from J, with 32 bases between. CDR1 is SGHNT and CDR2 is YENEEA in the germline V gene. This CDR3 spans 21 amino acids. CDR3 sequence: CASSSWPPGTPREIWTGELFF. As DNA, the CDR3 is TGTGCCAGCAGCTCTTGGCCCCCCGGGACTCCCCGGGAGATTTGGACCGGGGAGCTGTTTTTT.

In this sample, this clonotype turned up a few times. Germline and junction disagree at one end, which may indicate a read error. V is TRBV7-7 and J is TRBJ2-1; 9 nucleotides match TRBD2. Germline V gives CDR1 SSHAT, CDR2 FNYEAQ (reference sequence). The CDR3 extends over 15 amino acids. In DNA, the CDR3 is TGTGCTAGCAGCCCTAGCGGGGCCCAGCGTAATGAGCAGTTCTTC. Translating gives CASSPSGAQRNEQFF.

The chain combines TRBV4-3 with TRBJ2-3; D is ambiguous. This CDR3 comprises 16 residues. V was pared by 0 bases and J by 2 bases, with 12 bases between. Germline V gene sequence: CDR1 LGHNA, CDR2 YSLEER. Here the CDR3 DNA reads TGCGCCAGCAGCCAAGAGGGTTTTGGCCCCACAGATACGCAGTATTTT. It specifies CASSQEGFGPTDTQYF.

The chain carries TRBV29-1 and TRBJ2-5, with D tentatively TRBD2 (6 bases). Per the germline V gene, CDR1 is SQVTM and CDR2 is ANQGSEA. Trimming pared 5 bases from V and 2 bases from J, leaving 9 bases between. There are 12 residues in the CDR3. The CDR3 coding sequence is TGCAGCGTTTTCGCGGGGCAAGAGACCCAGTACTTC. Its protein product is CSVFAGQETQYF. Filled out from reference TRBV29-1 and TRBJ2-5, the complete variable domain reads SAVISQKPSRDICQRGTSLTIQCQVDSQVTMMFWYRQQPGQSLTLIATANQGSEATYESGFVIDKFPISRPNLTFSTLTVSNMSPEDSSIYLCSVFAGQETQYFGPGTRLLVL.

The DNA of the CDR3 is TGTGCCAGCTCACCAACTCCCGTCGGAGATACGCAGTATTTT. It is translated as CASSPTPVGDTQYF. V gene TRBV18 combines with J gene TRBJ2-3; D is unresolved. Germline CDR1 and CDR2: KGHSH and LQKENI. V lost 2 bases, J lost 5 bases, and 11 bases lay in between. This CDR3 has 14 residues.

This clonotype turned up a few times. The V and J genes are TRBV27 and TRBJ1-2; D is possibly TRBD1 (5 bases). The CDR3 covers 14 residues. V gave up 0 bases and J gave up 6 bases, with 11 bases separating them. From germline, CDR1 is MNHEY and CDR2 SMNVEV (reference sequence). Written as DNA, the CDR3 is TGTGCCAGCAGTTTATCAGGACGGGGGAATGGCTACACCTTC. Amino acids: CASSLSGRGNGYTF.

This clonotype came up a few times. The chain joins TRBV6-2 or TRBV6-3 to TRBJ2-7; tentatively, D is TRBD2 (5 bases). The CDR3 is 14 residues long. The germline gives CDR1 MNHEY, CDR2 SVGEGT. Trimming stripped 6 bases from V and 4 bases from J, with 16 bases between. The CDR3 sequence: CASRDFLDFYEQYF. The CDR3 nucleotides are TGTGCCAGCAGGGACTTTCTGGACTTTTACGAGCAGTACTTC.

CDR3 residues: CASSLTTIGNNEQFF. The CDR3 region has the DNA TGTGCCAGCAGTTTAACGACTATTGGGAACAATGAGCAGTTCTTC. The chain has TRBV27 and TRBJ2-1, with D tentatively TRBD2 (5 bases). Trimming removed 2 bases at V and 5 bases at J, with 13 bases between. The CDR3 totals 15 residues. Germline V lookup: CDR1 MNHEY, CDR2 SMNVEV (reference sequence).

This clonotype came up a few times. CDR3 in DNA: TGTGCCACCAGCGTCATCCCCGGGACTGAAACCTACGAGCAGTACTTC. This encodes CATSVIPGTETYEQYF. The J gene is TRBJ2-7, the V gene TRBV15; D perhaps matches TRBD2 (6 bases). Trimming stripped 5 bases from V and 2 bases from J, with 19 bases between. Germline-derived CDR1 and CDR2 are LNHNV and YYDKDF (reference sequence). This CDR3 contains 16 residues.

V gene TRBV5-1 combines with J gene TRBJ2-1; 7 bases agree with TRBD1. The germline V gene encodes CDR1 SGHRS and CDR2 YFSETQ. With 6 bases clipped from V and 2 bases from J, the junction kept 8 bases outside the gene matches. The CDR3 is 15 residues long. CDR3 protein: CASKVGTVAYNEQFF. For the CDR3, the DNA is TGCGCCAGCAAAGTCGGGACAGTGGCCTACAATGAGCAGTTCTTC.

In this sample, this clonotype turned up a few times. The chain is built from TRBV10-3 and TRBJ2-7, with a weak D call TRBD1 (6 bases). The CDR3 sequence is 16 residues long. CDR1 is ENHRY, CDR2 SYGVKD, per germline. V was shortened by 3 bases and J by 4 bases, with 19 bases between the two germline ends. For the CDR3, the DNA is TGTGCCATCAGTGAACCGGGGACAACCCGGAGATACGAGCAGTACTTC. It encodes CAISEPGTTRRYEQYF.

This clonotype was seen a handful of times. This chain links TRBV9 with TRBJ2-7; unclear D gene. The CDR3 sequence is 14 residues long. Trimming took 0 bases from V and 2 from J, leaving 9 bases between them. Germline V lookup: CDR1 SGDLS, CDR2 YYNGEE. This CDR3 reads CASSVGPPTYEQYF. The CDR3 bases are TGTGCCAGCAGCGTAGGTCCCCCGACCTACGAGCAGTACTTC.

The V call is TRBV20-1, the J call TRBJ2-1, with a tentative D call TRBD2 (5 bases). Trimming cost V 6 bases and J 7 bases, with 16 bases left between them. This CDR3 spans 13 amino acids. Germline assignment: CDR1 DFQATT and CDR2 SNEGSKA (reference sequence). The CDR3: CSAPDTSSNEQFF. The DNA for the CDR3 is TGCAGTGCCCCCGACACTAGTAGTAATGAGCAGTTCTTC.

This clonotype was counted only a few times. J is TRBJ2-7 and V is TRBV7-8; D is perhaps TRBD1 (8 bases). The V and J ends lost 5 bases and 0 bases respectively, with 20 bases between them. In germline, CDR1 is SGHVS, CDR2 FQNEAQ. The CDR3 runs to 17 residues. The CDR3 reads CASSPGGGTGGSYEQYF. The CDR3 DNA reads TGTGCCAGCAGCCCGGGGGGTGGGACAGGTGGCTCCTACGAGCAGTACTTC. Variable domain in full (rest from reference TRBV7-8 and TRBJ2-7): GAGVSQSPRYKVAKRGQDVALRCDPISGHVSLFWYQQALGQGPEFLTYFQNEAQLDKSGLPSDRFFAERPEGSVSTLKIQRTQQEDSAVYLCASSPGGGTGGSYEQYFGPGTRLTVT.